The rows below give T cell receptor beta chains drawn from one sample of a study of T cell responses to AZD1222 COVID-19 vaccine. Profiling relied on immunoSEQ multiplex PCR, and the TCRdb table lists in-frame clones only, not all of them. The table lists about 94,000 clones, roughly 88% of them singletons, with 13% in the top ten. Specimen: peripheral blood, collected on day 0 of AZD1222 vaccination. The receptors were sampled from an adult in good health. Each CDR3 is given with its conserved first and last residue. The order of the fields is J gene, V gene, D gene, clone size, CDR3 protein, CDR3 DNA. The D gene is left open where the match is weak. Only part of the rows carry a size: once, few, many, or a class if the clone is expanded.

J gene: TRBJ2-2; V gene: TRBV3-1/TRBV3-2; D gene: TRBD2; clone size: -; CDR3 protein: CASSRRGGNTGELFF; CDR3 DNA: TGTGCCAGCAGCCGCCGGGGGGGCAACACCGGGGAGCTGTTTTTT
J gene: TRBJ1-4; V gene: TRBV5-1; D gene: -; clone size: -; CDR3 protein: CASKQGGGNEKLFF; CDR3 DNA: TGCGCCAGCAAACAGGGCGGGGGTAATGAAAAACTGTTTTTT
J gene: TRBJ2-5; V gene: TRBV4-3; D gene: -; clone size: -; CDR3 protein: CASSQDFLGETQYF; CDR3 DNA: TGCGCCAGCAGCCAAGATTTCCTAGGAGAGACCCAGTACTTC
J gene: TRBJ1-2; V gene: TRBV7-9; D gene: -; clone size: -; CDR3 protein: CAGSGRGYGYTF; CDR3 DNA: TGTGCCGGATCAGGGAGGGGCTATGGCTACACCTTC
J gene: TRBJ2-3; V gene: TRBV19; D gene: TRBD2; clone size: -; CDR3 protein: CASSISEGLARTDTQYF; CDR3 DNA: TGTGCCAGTAGTATAAGTGAAGGACTAGCGAGGACAGATACGCAGTATTTT
J gene: TRBJ1-2; V gene: TRBV30; D gene: -; clone size: -; CDR3 protein: CAWSVGGRSGYTF; CDR3 DNA: TGTGCCTGGAGTGTGGGAGGGCGAAGTGGCTACACCTTC
J gene: TRBJ1-1; V gene: TRBV11-2; D gene: -; clone size: few; CDR3 protein: CASSLAGTEAFF; CDR3 DNA: TGTGCCAGCAGCTTAGCGGGCACTGAAGCTTTCTTT
J gene: TRBJ2-7; V gene: TRBV6-5; D gene: -; clone size: few; CDR3 protein: CASSYSGRGYEQYF; CDR3 DNA: TGTGCCAGCAGTTACTCGGGCAGGGGCTACGAGCAGTACTTC
J gene: TRBJ2-3; V gene: TRBV19; D gene: TRBD2; clone size: -; CDR3 protein: CASSPSKMSGGFTDTQYF; CDR3 DNA: TGTGCCAGTAGTCCCTCCAAGATGAGCGGGGGGTTCACAGATACGCAGTATTTT
J gene: TRBJ1-1; V gene: TRBV19; D gene: -; clone size: once; CDR3 protein: CASSSGEAFSTEAFF; CDR3 DNA: TGTGCCAGTAGTTCCGGGGAAGCTTTCTCCACTGAAGCTTTCTTT
J gene: TRBJ1-3; V gene: TRBV19; D gene: TRBD1; clone size: -; CDR3 protein: CASRETGDTGNTIYF; CDR3 DNA: TGTGCCAGTAGGGAGACAGGGGATACTGGAAACACCATATATTTT
J gene: TRBJ1-1; V gene: TRBV4-1; D gene: TRBD1; clone size: -; CDR3 protein: CASSNFRTGLNTEAFF; CDR3 DNA: TGCGCCAGCAGCAACTTCAGGACAGGGCTGAACACTGAAGCTTTCTTT
J gene: TRBJ1-1; V gene: TRBV11-2; D gene: TRBD1; clone size: -; CDR3 protein: CASSLGQVTEAFF; CDR3 DNA: TGTGCCAGCAGTCTGGGACAGGTCACTGAAGCTTTCTTT
J gene: TRBJ2-3; V gene: TRBV7-2; D gene: -; clone size: -; CDR3 protein: CASSLDFTDTQYF; CDR3 DNA: TGTGCCAGCAGCTTAGACTTCACAGATACGCAGTATTTT
J gene: TRBJ1-4; V gene: TRBV16; D gene: -; clone size: -; CDR3 protein: CASSLSMGGSNEKLFF; CDR3 DNA: TGTGCCAGCAGCCTTTCAATGGGCGGTTCTAATGAAAAACTGTTTTTT
J gene: TRBJ2-2; V gene: TRBV11-3; D gene: TRBD1; clone size: -; CDR3 protein: CASSLGAGGGGELFF; CDR3 DNA: TGTGCCAGCAGCTTAGGAGCAGGGGGCGGCGGGGAGCTGTTTTTT
J gene: TRBJ2-7; V gene: TRBV2; D gene: TRBD2; clone size: -; CDR3 protein: CASSEQRGGTYEQYF; CDR3 DNA: TGTGCCAGCAGTGAACAGCGGGGGGGCACCTACGAGCAGTACTTC
J gene: TRBJ2-2; V gene: TRBV24-1; D gene: -; clone size: few; CDR3 protein: CATSDGQSPNTGELFF; CDR3 DNA: TGTGCCACCAGTGATGGACAGTCCCCGAACACCGGGGAGCTGTTTTTT
J gene: TRBJ2-5; V gene: TRBV6-4; D gene: TRBD2; clone size: -; CDR3 protein: CASSDVSGATQYF; CDR3 DNA: TGTGCCAGCAGTGACGTTAGCGGGGCGACCCAGTACTTC
J gene: TRBJ2-1; V gene: TRBV7-9; D gene: TRBD1; clone size: -; CDR3 protein: CASSLGRTGSNEQFF; CDR3 DNA: TGTGCCAGCAGCTTAGGTCGGACAGGGTCCAATGAGCAGTTCTTC
J gene: TRBJ2-7; V gene: TRBV9; D gene: TRBD2; clone size: once; CDR3 protein: CASTPKGGGTHEQYF; CDR3 DNA: TGTGCCAGCACCCCCAAGGGCGGGGGGACCCACGAGCAGTACTTC
J gene: TRBJ1-3; V gene: TRBV28; D gene: -; clone size: -; CDR3 protein: CATPDISGNTIYF; CDR3 DNA: TGTGCCACTCCAGACATCTCTGGAAACACCATATATTTT
J gene: TRBJ2-7; V gene: TRBV5-1; D gene: TRBD1; clone size: -; CDR3 protein: CASSFRDRGEQYF; CDR3 DNA: TGCGCCAGCAGCTTCCGGGACAGGGGCGAGCAGTACTTC
J gene: TRBJ2-7; V gene: TRBV4-3; D gene: -; clone size: few; CDR3 protein: CASSPTKQGYEQYF; CDR3 DNA: TGCGCCAGCAGCCCGACAAAACAGGGTTACGAGCAGTACTTC
J gene: TRBJ1-1; V gene: TRBV28; D gene: -; clone size: -; CDR3 protein: CASIKGGDDTEAFF; CDR3 DNA: TGTGCCAGCATAAAGGGGGGGGACGACACTGAAGCTTTCTTT
J gene: TRBJ1-6; V gene: TRBV5-8; D gene: -; clone size: -; CDR3 protein: CASSFRNSPLHF; CDR3 DNA: TGTGCCAGCAGCTTTCGGAATTCACCCCTCCACTTT
J gene: TRBJ1-1; V gene: TRBV5-5; D gene: -; clone size: -; CDR3 protein: CASSLEVRSNVAFF; CDR3 DNA: TGTGCCAGCAGCTTGGAGGTACGAAGTAATGTAGCTTTCTTT
J gene: TRBJ2-1; V gene: TRBV5-1; D gene: TRBD1; clone size: -; CDR3 protein: CASSLPRQGVNEQFF; CDR3 DNA: TGCGCCAGCAGCTTGCCGAGACAGGGGGTTAATGAGCAGTTCTTC
J gene: TRBJ1-2; V gene: TRBV15; D gene: -; clone size: -; CDR3 protein: CATSSYGPRLGYGYTF; CDR3 DNA: TGTGCCACCAGCTCCTACGGGCCCCGTCTCGGGTATGGCTACACCTTC
J gene: TRBJ1-6; V gene: TRBV19; D gene: TRBD1; clone size: once; CDR3 protein: CASRRQGDNNSPLHF; CDR3 DNA: TGTGCCAGTAGGAGACAGGGGGATAATAATTCACCCCTCCACTTT
J gene: TRBJ2-7; V gene: TRBV5-4; D gene: -; clone size: -; CDR3 protein: CASSLEGGAYEQYF; CDR3 DNA: TGTGCCAGCAGCTTGGAGGGGGGGGCCTACGAGCAGTACTTC
J gene: TRBJ1-6; V gene: TRBV11-1; D gene: -; clone size: -; CDR3 protein: CASSFSRSGSPLHF; CDR3 DNA: TGTGCCAGCAGCTTTTCGCGCTCGGGGTCACCCCTCCACTTT
J gene: TRBJ2-7; V gene: TRBV5-6; D gene: -; clone size: -; CDR3 protein: CASSLGGSSYEQYF; CDR3 DNA: TGTGCCAGCAGCTTGGGGGGTAGCTCCTACGAGCAGTACTTC
J gene: TRBJ2-5; V gene: TRBV27; D gene: -; clone size: -; CDR3 protein: CASSSRGQETQYF; CDR3 DNA: TGTGCCAGCAGTTCCAGGGGACAAGAGACCCAGTACTTC
J gene: TRBJ1-1; V gene: TRBV25-1; D gene: TRBD1; clone size: few; CDR3 protein: CASSETGGTEAFF; CDR3 DNA: TGTGCCAGCAGTGAAACAGGGGGCACTGAAGCTTTCTTT
J gene: TRBJ2-7; V gene: TRBV29-1; D gene: -; clone size: -; CDR3 protein: CSAGSTRGDSEQYF; CDR3 DNA: TGCAGCGCCGGCTCGACGAGGGGAGACTCCGAGCAGTACTTC
J gene: TRBJ2-7; V gene: TRBV19; D gene: TRBD1; clone size: -; CDR3 protein: CASSVNRGRDSEQYF; CDR3 DNA: TGTGCCAGTAGTGTTAACAGGGGGCGCGACTCCGAGCAGTACTTC
J gene: TRBJ1-1; V gene: TRBV9; D gene: -; clone size: -; CDR3 protein: CASSVVGRAEAFF; CDR3 DNA: TGTGCCAGCAGCGTAGTTGGGAGGGCTGAAGCTTTCTTT
J gene: TRBJ2-1; V gene: TRBV10-1; D gene: TRBD2; clone size: -; CDR3 protein: CASSEAGGRYNEQFF; CDR3 DNA: TGCGCCAGCAGTGAAGCGGGGGGTCGGTACAATGAGCAGTTCTTC
J gene: TRBJ1-1; V gene: TRBV6-5; D gene: TRBD1; clone size: -; CDR3 protein: CASSRGQANTEAFF; CDR3 DNA: TGTGCCAGCAGTCGGGGACAGGCCAACACTGAAGCTTTCTTT
J gene: TRBJ2-3; V gene: TRBV7-6; D gene: TRBD1; clone size: -; CDR3 protein: CASSPGQGADTQYF; CDR3 DNA: TGTGCCAGCAGCCCCGGACAGGGGGCAGATACGCAGTATTTT
J gene: TRBJ2-3; V gene: TRBV10-3; D gene: -; clone size: -; CDR3 protein: CATAQDPGTDTQYF; CDR3 DNA: TGTGCCACCGCACAGGACCCGGGCACAGATACGCAGTATTTT
J gene: TRBJ1-1; V gene: TRBV10-3; D gene: -; clone size: -; CDR3 protein: CAISDTGGNTEAFF; CDR3 DNA: TGTGCCATCAGTGATACAGGCGGGAACACTGAAGCTTTCTTT
J gene: TRBJ2-7; V gene: TRBV5-1; D gene: -; clone size: -; CDR3 protein: CASSLEGRGRHEQYF; CDR3 DNA: TGCGCCAGCAGCTTGGAGGGGCGCGGACGCCACGAGCAGTACTTC
J gene: TRBJ1-5; V gene: TRBV6-5; D gene: TRBD1; clone size: -; CDR3 protein: CASRTDRGRRQPQHF; CDR3 DNA: TGTGCCAGCAGGACGGACAGGGGGCGCCGTCAGCCCCAGCATTTT